The source of this TCR beta chain is a study of radiotherapy plus CTLA-4 blockade in lung cancer. Germline V lookup: CDR1 SGHRS, CDR2 YFSETQ. The germline V and J ends were trimmed by 4 bases and 7 bases, with 18 bases remaining between them. The CDR3 is 15 residues long. This clone was recorded once. Sequenced by immunoSEQ multiplex PCR; TCRdb stores in-frame clones only, minus some. The sample includes 65,000 to 85,000 clones, about 72% of them seen just once. The chain has TRBV5-1 and TRBJ2-1; perhaps TRBD1 as D (5 bases). This specimen consisted of peripheral blood, obtained from a patient treated with radiotherapy plus ipilimumab. The clonotype originates from a human donor with non-small cell lung cancer whose response to radiotherapy plus ipilimumab could not be evaluated. Some clones in this sample may be carry-over from other donors' samples. CDR3 nucleotide sequence: TGCGCCAGCAGCCGGCAGGGCTCCTTAGGAAATGAGCAGTTCTTC. Protein: CASSRQGSLGNEQFF.